This TCR beta chain was found in a study of regulatory T cells in long-lasting Graves disease (dated by TCRdb to about 2021). Describing the broader study: To count as having persistent Graves' disease, a patient had to have received antithyroid drug treatment for over 5 years with TSH receptor autoantibodies remaining persistently positive. Persistent Graves' disease patients were compared with newly diagnosed Graves' disease patients by peripheral blood TCR sequencing and RNA sequencing. The study was conducted in China and was registered as a clinical trial. A total of about 33 samples were covered by TCR sequencing, comprising roughly 13 persistent and roughly 20 newly diagnosed Graves' disease patients. Persistent Graves' disease patients in the clinical cohort had taken antithyroid drugs for about 10.3 years on average. Points the paper makes about the study in general: The authors noted that the small sample size was a limitation that may lower accuracy. Only the TCR beta chain was sequenced and analyzed. A larger number of public clonotypes was shared among persistent patients (around 2,500) than among newly diagnosed patients (about 990). TRBV28, TRBJ1-2 and TRBJ2-5 were preferentially used in persistent disease, while TRBV20-1 and TRBJ2-1 were favored in newly diagnosed disease. Peripheral blood alone was examined, since thyroid tissue, which constituted the primary lesion, could not be accessed. Compared with newly diagnosed patients, patients with persistent Graves' disease had lower TCR Shannon entropy and fewer highly expanded clones, which suggests clonal expansion.

The library was generated by multiplex PCR. For sequencing, an Illumina HiSeq 4000 was employed. To build TCR beta libraries, CDR3 regions were amplified by Arm-PCR using iRepertoire HTBI primers. PCR products were gel purified before sequencing. Per the authors' processing: Gene usage analysis of CDR3 amino acid clonotypes used the 60 to 75 TRBV and about 14 TRBJ segments found across samples. Filtered high-quality paired reads were merged into contigs using COPE and FqMerger. Contigs were aligned with BLAST to IMGT TRBV, TRBD and TRBJ reference genes, and CDR3 was defined per IMGT. Any clonotype with a frequency above 0.1% was classified as a highly expanded clone. Repertoire diversity was measured by Shannon entropy, and V-J evenness by the Gini coefficient. A clonotype was considered public if more than one individual shared it. Starting from the raw public reads, TCRdb applied fastp trimming at Q25, assembled clones with MiXCR and retained in-frame beta chains. Merged by CDR3 protein, the rows form single entries marked with the most common genes and DNA. The V and J calls and clone size are TCRdb's, not the authors'. Within this sample are some 340,000 distinct CDR3 sequences, with roughly 23% of them counted one time only. The ten largest clonotypes hold around a quarter of the sample.

The time point label of this sample denotes: persistent/refractory GD, antithyroid drugs over 5 years with positive TRAb. For both TCR sequencing and RNA sequencing, RNA was extracted from PBMCs in TRIzol. Graves' disease was diagnosed according to American Thyroid Association guidelines. Recruitment of patients was carried out at an endocrinology department in Xi'an, China. Each patient gave about 10 milliliters of peripheral blood, collected in an EDTA anticoagulant tube. Ficoll Paque Plus density gradient separation was used to isolate PBMCs, and no additional T cell sorting was done. RNA quality was checked with an Agilent 2100 Bioanalyzer and agarose gel, and concentration with a NanoDrop 2000. The germline V gene gives CDR1 as KGHDR and CDR2 as SFDVKD. V and J are truncated by 6 bases and 0 bases respectively, leaving an intervening sequence of 11 bases. The CDR3 spans 15 residues, from the cysteine through the phenylalanine. The read is trimmed to its CDR3 DNA, 45 bases read in frame from base 1.

This clonotype occurred a few times. Its specific antigen is unknown. One base away there is no much larger clone; base qualities are not given. The TCR sequence derives from a woman aged 40 to 50 with Graves disease. Donor details come from another sample of the same person, matched by shared clones. The sample in question was peripheral blood mononuclear cells (PBMCs), obtained when the disease was refractory, from a patient treated with antithyroid drugs. Recombination joined TRBV24-1 with TRBJ1-5, with TRBD1 perhaps the D gene, on 6 matching bases. The CDR3 region reads CATSLTGNSNQPQHF. Read as DNA, the sequence is TGTGCCACCAGTTTGACAGGCAATAGCAATCAGCCCCAGCATTTT.